Below are 9 T cell receptor beta chains sequenced from a single sample in a study of cytomegalovirus exposure and HLA in healthy donors (dated 2017 in TCRdb). Library generation was performed with the immunoSEQ multiplex PCR assay. For the multiplex PCR, a mixture combining 60 forward primers for TCR Vbeta segments and 13 reverse primers for TCR Jbeta segments was used. The table was pulled from immuneACCESS by TCRdb, which kept in-frame rearrangements only. Such tables lose some clones; where checked, under half of the loss comes from unresolved V genes, and the rest has no known cause. Recorded for this sample are some 140,000 clones; 77% of them occurred a single time. Around 2% of the sample lies in the top ten. Sequencing was performed on PBMCs. The origin of the receptors is a man aged 25-45 years in good health and CMV-seronegative.

The chain combines TRBV5-6 with TRBJ1-2, with no clear D. V lost 3 bases and J lost 8, with 8 bases in between. Germline CDR1 reads SGHDT; CDR2 reads YYEEEE. CDR3 length: 11 residues. The CDR3 coding sequence is TGTGCCAGCAGCTCGGGAGTAGGCTACACCTTC. Its translation is CASSSGVGYTF. Looking up the rest from reference TRBV5-6 and TRBJ1-2 gives the full variable domain: DAGVTQSPTHLIKTRGQQVTLRCSPKSGHDTVSWYQQALGQGPQFIFQYYEEEERQRGNFPDRFSGHQFPNYSSELNVNALLLGDSALYLCASSSGVGYTFGSGTRLTVV.

The genes are TRBV27 and TRBJ2-7, with TRBD1 identical over 7 bases. Looked up from germline, CDR1 is MNHEY and CDR2 is SMNVEV (reference sequence). Germline trimming cut 1 base from V and 8 bases from J; bases unmatched to any gene: 8. The CDR3 sequence is 14 residues long. CDR3 DNA sequence: TGTGCCAGCAGTTTATATACAGGGGTACAGCAGCAGTACTTC. Encoded protein: CASSLYTGVQQQYF.

The chain couples TRBV7-6 to TRBJ1-4; 10 bases map to TRBD1. V shed 5 bases, J shed 2 bases, and the junction held 2 bases outside the gene matches. CDR3 length equals 15 residues. Per germline, CDR1 SGHVS and CDR2 FNYEAQ. The CDR3 DNA reads TGTGCCAGCAGCCGACAGGGGGCGACTAATGAAAAACTGTTTTTT. It translates to CASSRQGATNEKLFF.

The CDR3 sequence is CASSPGQAANYGYTF. The CDR3 bases are TGCGCCAGCAGCCCGGGACAGGCGGCTAACTATGGCTACACCTTC. The chain carries TRBV5-1 and TRBJ1-2; 8 positions match TRBD1. The CDR3 covers 15 residues. CDR1 is SGHRS, CDR2 YFSETQ, per germline. The J segment lost 0 bases and the V segment lost 4 bases, leaving 5 bases of the junction unmatched.

The rearrangement links TRBV5-4 to TRBJ1-2; 8 bases align to TRBD1. The V gene end was trimmed by 4 bases and the J gene end by 4 bases; junction bases not matched to a gene: 12. Germline V CDR1 and CDR2: SGHNT, YYREEE (reference sequence). CDR3 length: 16 residues. The CDR3 DNA follows: TGTGCCAGCAGCAGCGGAATGGACAGGGTACCCTATGGCTACACCTTC. This gives the protein CASSSGMDRVPYGYTF.

The chain recombines TRBV6-6 with TRBJ1-5, with 11 bases aligning to TRBD1. The CDR3 has 16 residues. V was pared by 5 bases and J by 2 bases, with 5 bases of the junction left unmatched. CDR1 and CDR2 from the germline V gene are MNHNY and SVGAGI (reference sequence). The CDR3 sequence is CASSHGTGGGNQPQHF. The CDR3 coding sequence is TGTGCCAGCAGTCATGGGACAGGGGGGGGCAATCAGCCCCAGCATTTT.

The V and J genes are TRBV7-2 and TRBJ2-5; 11 bases fit TRBD1. The germline V gene encodes CDR1 SGHTA and CDR2 FQGNSA. V gave up 4 bases and J gave up 3 bases; unmatched junction bases: 4. This CDR3 contains 15 residues. CDR3 residues: CASSWTGGREETQYF. CDR3 sequence (DNA): TGTGCCAGCAGCTGGACAGGGGGCCGGGAAGAGACCCAGTACTTC.

The chain recombines TRBV7-3 with TRBJ2-3, with 8 nucleotides matching TRBD2. The length of the CDR3 is 14 residues. Losses at the gene ends were 5 bases for V and 3 bases for J; bases not matched to a gene: 4. Germline-derived CDR1 and CDR2 are SGHTA and FQGTGA. Here the CDR3 DNA reads TGTGCCAGCAGCGAGGGACTAGTAACAGATACGCAGTATTTT. Residues: CASSEGLVTDTQYF.

The sample holds a few counts of this clone. V is TRBV7-3 and J is TRBJ2-7; possible D gene TRBD2, 6 bases. Germline lookup yields CDR1 SGHTA and CDR2 FQGTGA. V lost 2 bases and J lost 5, with 13 bases in between. This CDR3 is 14 amino acids long. CDR3 residues: CASSLDPSVNEQYF. CDR3 DNA: TGTGCCAGCAGCTTAGACCCTAGCGTAAACGAGCAGTACTTC.